Listed here are 29 T cell receptor beta chains from one sample, sequenced in a study of beta chain features in type 1 diabetes. Every isolated RNA sample was fully reverse transcribed, so sequencing captured expressed TCRB transcripts. Clones were read by immunoSEQ multiplex PCR, and TCRdb kept only the in-frame ones, dropping some. The sample has around 280,000 clones; roughly 8% are singletons. The sample comprised central memory CD4+ T cells from blood. All receptors derive from a young woman in good health.

At least ten counts were recorded for this clone. Other DNA variants within this sample encode the same CDR3. V is TRBV7-9 and J is TRBJ2-1; D is unresolved. The CDR3 is made up of 12 amino acids. V lost 2 bases and J 2 bases, leaving 1 base between the germline ends. Per the germline V gene, CDR1 is SEHNR and CDR2 is FQNEAQ (reference sequence). CDR3 DNA sequence: TGTGCCAGCAGCTTAACCTACAATGAGCAGTTCTTC. As protein: CASSLTYNEQFF. Using reference TRBV7-9 and TRBJ2-1 for the parts outside the CDR3, the full variable domain is DTGVSQNPRHKITKRGQNVTFRCDPISEHNRLYWYRQTLGQGPEFLTYFQNEAQLEKSRLLSDRFSAERPKGSFSTLEIQRTEQGDSAMYLCASSLTYNEQFFGPGTRLTVL.

This clone showed up just a few times. V and J are TRBV7-3 and TRBJ2-3, with D possibly called TRBD1 or TRBD2 (5 bases each). Trimming removed 5 bases from V and 6 bases from J, with 18 bases in between. There are 15 residues in the CDR3. Germline V gives CDR1 SGHTA, CDR2 FQGTGA. The CDR3 DNA reads TGTGCCAGCAGCACCTCCGGGATAAGGGGTGATACGCAGTATTTT. Amino acids: CASSTSGIRGDTQYF.

The rearrangement links TRBV4-2 to TRBJ1-6; 8 positions agree with TRBD1. The CDR3 has 16 amino acids. CDR1 is LGHNA and CDR2 is YNFKEQ in the germline V gene. V lost 3 bases, J lost 5 bases, and 6 bases stayed unmatched. This CDR3 is CASSQAGQGDNSPLHF. In nucleotides, the CDR3 is TGTGCCAGCAGCCAGGCCGGACAGGGCGATAATTCACCCCTCCACTTT.

The V call is TRBV19, the J call TRBJ1-2, with 12 positions matching TRBD1. CDR3 size: 16 residues. Germline V lookup: CDR1 LNHDA, CDR2 SQIVND (reference sequence). V gave up 5 bases and J gave up 4 bases; unmatched junction bases: 8. CDR3 DNA: TGTGCCAGTAGTGCAACCGGGACAGGGGGCACCTATGGCTACACCTTC. Residues: CASSATGTGGTYGYTF.

The rearrangement uses TRBV7-3 and TRBJ1-5, with 8 bases fitting TRBD1. The CDR3 covers 14 residues. Per germline, CDR1 SGHTA and CDR2 FQGTGA. The J segment lost 5 bases and the V segment lost 4 bases, leaving 4 bases of the junction unmatched. CDR3 amino acids: CASSSDRAHQPQHF. The DNA for the CDR3 is TGTGCCAGCAGCTCGGACAGGGCCCATCAGCCCCAGCATTTT.

The rearrangement uses TRBV13 and TRBJ1-4; D is ambiguous. This CDR3 region has 15 residues. V was trimmed by 6 bases and J by 8 bases, leaving 19 bases between them. CDR1 is PRHDT, CDR2 FYEKMQ, per germline (reference sequence). The CDR3 nucleotides are TGTGCCAGCAGTGAAAACTCGCAGGCGGGCGAAAAACTGTTTTTT. This translates into CASSENSQAGEKLFF.

The chain carries TRBV7-2 and TRBJ1-1; 9 positions match TRBD1. From germline, CDR1 is SGHTA and CDR2 FQGNSA. V was clipped by 6 bases and J by 4 bases; unmatched bases: 6. The length of the CDR3 is 14 residues. The CDR3 coding sequence is TGTGCCAGCAGTCTGACAGGGGGGGCCACTGAAGCTTTCTTT. Translation gives CASSLTGGATEAFF.

The chain recombines TRBV7-9 with TRBJ2-5, with 8 positions matching TRBD2. The CDR3 loop spans 15 amino acids. From germline, CDR1 is SEHNR and CDR2 FQNEAQ (reference sequence). With V trimmed by 1 base and J by 1 base, 2 bases remained unmatched. CDR3 residues: CASSLVTSGQETQYF. CDR3 nucleotides: TGTGCCAGCAGCTTAGTTACTAGCGGCCAAGAGACCCAGTACTTC.

This clone occurred a few times. The chain recombines TRBV9 with TRBJ2-1; TRBD1 is a possible D gene (6 bases). The CDR3 covers 14 residues. Germline CDR1 SGDLS, CDR2 YYNGEE. V lost 3 bases and J 4 bases, leaving 11 bases between the germline ends. CDR3 protein: CASSAGQFYNEQFF. The DNA for the CDR3 is TGTGCCAGCAGCGCAGGACAGTTTTACAATGAGCAGTTCTTC.

The chain uses TRBV7-2 and TRBJ1-1; D might be TRBD1 (5 bases). CDR1 is SGHTA and CDR2 is FQGNSA in the germline V gene. CDR3 length: 12 amino acids. V shed 4 bases and J shed 5 bases, with 8 bases lying between them. CDR3 nucleotides: TGTGCCAGCAGCTATGACAGAACTGAAGCTTTCTTT. This encodes CASSYDRTEAFF.

In this sample, this clone turned up a few times. The V and J genes are TRBV7-2 and TRBJ1-2; D unresolved. V lost 10 bases and J 3 bases, leaving 18 bases between the germline ends. This CDR3 region has 14 residues. The germline CDR1 and CDR2 sequences are SGHTA and FQGNSA. The CDR3 spells CATRPPTEYYGYTF. CDR3 sequence (DNA): TGTGCCACCCGGCCGCCGACGGAGTACTATGGCTACACCTTC.

This clone has only a few counts. The chain recombines TRBV5-1 with TRBJ2-3; unclear D gene. Trimming shortened V by 2 bases and J by 5 bases, and 6 bases separated the two germline ends. The CDR3 length is 12 residues. Per germline, CDR1 SGHRS and CDR2 YFSETQ. CDR3 in DNA: TGCGCCAGCAGCTTAAATCAAGATACGCAGTATTTT. As protein: CASSLNQDTQYF.

This clone showed up just a few times. The CDR3 loop is CASSLNRGRDYGYTF. In DNA, the CDR3 is TGTGCCAGCTCTCTTAACAGGGGCAGGGACTATGGCTACACCTTC. The chain recombines TRBV18 with TRBJ1-2, with 7 bases identical to TRBD1. Germline loops: CDR1 KGHSH, CDR2 LQKENI. V dropped 6 bases and J dropped 3; count of bases not matched to a gene: 10. The CDR3 is 15 amino acids.

The chain recombines TRBV28 with TRBJ2-7; the D gene is possibly TRBD1 (5 bases). Germline CDR1 reads MDHEN; CDR2 reads SYDVKM. V lost 2 bases, J lost 2 bases, and 13 bases lay in between. The CDR3 covers 15 residues. Written as DNA, the CDR3 is TGTGCCAGCAGTTTACCCGGCAGGGCTCCCTACGAGCAGTACGTC. Translation: CASSLPGRAPYEQYV.

This clone was counted between two and nine times. The V and J genes are TRBV5-4 and TRBJ2-5; 7 positions agree with TRBD2. Germline CDR1 is SGHNT and CDR2 is YYREEE (reference sequence). This CDR3 is 14 amino acids long. The trim removed 3 bases at V and 5 bases at J, leaving 7 bases unmatched. CDR3 amino acids: CASSSLAARETQYF. The DNA of the CDR3 is TGTGCCAGCAGCTCGCTAGCGGCCCGTGAGACCCAGTACTTC.

The rearrangement links TRBV7-9 to TRBJ2-5; D gene unclear. V gave up 4 bases and J gave up 9 bases, with 9 bases separating them. Germline V CDR1 and CDR2: SEHNR, FQNEAQ (reference sequence). The CDR3 covers 11 residues. The CDR3 DNA sequence: TGTGCCAGCAGCTCCCAATCGGCCCAGTACTTC. This gives the protein CASSSQSAQYF.

The V gene is TRBV18, the J gene TRBJ2-7; 7 bases map to TRBD1. From germline, CDR1 is KGHSH and CDR2 LQKENI. CDR3 size: 16 residues. V was clipped by 4 bases and J by 0 bases; unmatched bases: 9. DNA for the CDR3: TGTGCCAGCTCACTATCCAGGGGGACAAGCTCCTACGAGCAGTACGTC. This sequence encodes CASSLSRGTSSYEQYV.

This rearrangement joins TRBV7-2 to TRBJ2-2; D is undetermined. This CDR3 comprises 13 residues. The V gene lost 6 bases and the J gene lost 1 base, with 6 bases spanning the gap. Germline loops: CDR1 SGHTA, CDR2 FQGNSA. CDR3 DNA: TGTGCCAGCAGACGGATGAACACCGGGGAGCTGTTTTTT. As protein: CASRRMNTGELFF.

The CDR3 sequence is CASSSWDRADYGYTF. CDR3 bases: TGTGCCAGCAGTTCCTGGGACAGGGCGGACTATGGCTACACCTTC. V is TRBV28 and J is TRBJ1-2, with TRBD1 matching over 9 bases. Germline CDR1 MDHEN, CDR2 SYDVKM. The V and J ends lost 4 bases and 3 bases, in that order; junction bases with no gene match: 6. The CDR3 contains 15 residues.

Comments on this clone: This same CDR3 is encoded by further DNA sequences in the sample. This chain connects TRBV2 to TRBJ2-2; unclear D gene. This CDR3 comprises 14 residues. V lost 1 base and J lost 0, with 3 bases in between. CDR1 and CDR2 (germline): SNHLY, FYNNEI. The CDR3, as DNA: TGTGCCAGCAGTGAAGGGCCGAACACCGGGGAGCTGTTTTTT. This codes for CASSEGPNTGELFF.

In DNA, the CDR3 is TGTGCCAGCAGTTCTCGGGGGAGAGGCGGGGAGCTGTTTTTT. Protein product: CASSSRGRGGELFF. The chain combines TRBV28 with TRBJ2-2, with a tentative D call TRBD2 (6 bases). Germline V gene data show CDR1 as MDHEN and CDR2 as SYDVKM. This CDR3 spans 14 amino acids. V was shortened by 4 bases and J by 7 bases, with 13 bases between the two germline ends.

At least ten counts were recorded for this clone. The chain is built from TRBV5-6 and TRBJ1-5; D might be TRBD1 (5 bases). The length of the CDR3 is 13 residues. CDR1 SGHDT and CDR2 YYEEEE come from the germline V gene. With 3 bases removed from V and 4 bases from J, the gap between germline ends came to 8 bases. CDR3 nucleotides: TGTGCCAGCAGCTACGACAGAAATCAGCCCCAGCATTTT. Protein product: CASSYDRNQPQHF.

The V call is TRBV28, the J call TRBJ1-5; maybe TRBD1 (5 bases). There are 12 residues in the CDR3. Trimming cost V 7 bases and J 6 bases, with 10 bases left between them. Germline CDR1 is MDHEN and CDR2 is SYDVKM. Here the CDR3 DNA reads TGTGCCAGCACCCTCGGGGGTCAGCCCCAGCATTTT. Its protein is CASTLGGQPQHF.

This clone showed up just a few times. The V call is TRBV5-4, the J call TRBJ2-5; 7 bases match TRBD2. Germline CDR1 SGHNT, CDR2 YYREEE (reference sequence). The CDR3 covers 15 residues. V dropped 4 bases and J dropped 5; count of bases not matched to a gene: 11. The CDR3 reads CASSRWGGAGETQYF. CDR3 nucleotide sequence: TGTGCCAGCAGCCGATGGGGAGGGGCCGGGGAGACCCAGTACTTC.

V and J are TRBV11-2 and TRBJ1-5; D is undetermined. In germline, CDR1 is SGHAT, CDR2 FQNNGV. Trimming took off 2 bases at V and 7 bases at J, with 9 bases between the two ends. This CDR3 comprises 13 residues. The CDR3 protein is CASSLSLEQPQHF. CDR3 coding DNA: TGTGCCAGCAGCTTAAGCTTAGAGCAGCCCCAGCATTTT. Filled out from reference TRBV11-2 and TRBJ1-5, the complete variable domain reads EAGVAQSPRYKIIEKRQSVAFWCNPISGHATLYWYQQILGQGPKLLIQFQNNGVVDDSQLPKDRFSAERLKGVDSTLKIQPAKLEDSAVYLCASSLSLEQPQHFGDGTRLSIL.

This clone turned up a few times. The V call is TRBV7-3, the J call TRBJ2-1; 10 bases are shared with TRBD2. The CDR3 is made up of 15 amino acids. Unmatched junction bases numbered 2, after V lost 3 bases and J lost 3 bases. Germline V gene sequence: CDR1 SGHTA, CDR2 FQGTGA. The CDR3: CASSFGLAVYNEQFF. The CDR3 region has the DNA TGTGCCAGCAGCTTCGGACTAGCGGTCTACAATGAGCAGTTCTTC.

The rearrangement links TRBV29-1 to TRBJ2-5; D possibly matches TRBD1 or TRBD2 (5 bases each). In germline, CDR1 is SQVTM, CDR2 ANQGSEA. Trimming took off 6 bases at V and 5 bases at J, with 10 bases between the two ends. This CDR3 region has 11 residues. CDR3 loop: CSVGDGETQYF. In DNA form, the CDR3 reads TGCAGCGTCGGGGACGGGGAGACCCAGTACTTC. Combining the CDR3 with reference TRBV29-1 and TRBJ2-5 gives the whole variable domain SAVISQKPSRDICQRGTSLTIQCQVDSQVTMMFWYRQQPGQSLTLIATANQGSEATYESGFVIDKFPISRPNLTFSTLTVSNMSPEDSSIYLCSVGDGETQYFGPGTRLLVL.

This clone was counted at least ten times. The chain links TRBV5-4 to TRBJ2-1; D possibly corresponds to TRBD1 (5 bases). V lost 4 bases and J lost 9, with 14 bases in between. There are 13 residues in the CDR3. Per germline, CDR1 SGHNT and CDR2 YYREEE (reference sequence). CDR3 sequence reads: CASSVGPNGEQFF. DNA of the CDR3: TGTGCCAGCAGCGTGGGGCCGAACGGTGAGCAGTTCTTC.

Ten or more counts support this clone. The chain uses TRBV4-3 and TRBJ1-6; D may be TRBD1 (6 bases). The V end lost 4 bases, the J end lost 8 bases, and 18 bases lay between the germline ends. CDR1 is LGHNA and CDR2 is YSLEER in the germline V gene. CDR3 size: 16 residues. This chain's CDR3 is CASSPDFPGADSPLHF. The CDR3 coding sequence is TGCGCCAGCAGCCCCGATTTTCCAGGGGCGGATTCACCCCTCCACTTT.